In its sample, the clone carrying this T cell receptor (beta chain) was seen once. The data are from a study of blood T cell repertoires in COVID-19. Overall study context: Samples representing acute and convalescent COVID-19 were sourced from the United States, Italy and Spain. The cDNA or gDNA used as material had been derived from T cells, B-cell-depleted T cells, or PBMCs.

This CDR3 contains 15 residues. V lost 7 bases and J lost 2, with 18 bases in between. Germline-derived CDR1 and CDR2 are SQVTM and ANQGSEA. Authors' processing steps: Nucleated cell number was recorded as an estimate derived from reference gene primer amplification. This table comes from immunoSEQ multiplex PCR, and its TCRdb copy is limited to in-frame clones, with some not included. The V and J calls and clone size are taken from that table; D and trimming were inferred from the DNA. The sample shows about 170,000 clones, about 86% of them seen only once. This TCR came from a woman older than 75 in a cohort sampled during active or convalescent COVID-19. The specimen sequenced was peripheral blood. This sequence joins TRBV29-1 and TRBJ1-3; the D gene is possibly TRBD1 (6 bases). The CDR3: CSAEGVVGTGNTIYF. The CDR3 DNA reads as TGCAGCGCCGAGGGGGTGGTCGGGACTGGAAACACCATATATTTT.